This T cell receptor (beta chain) was sequenced in a study of blood T cells in healthy people across ages. In the case of this clonotype: Its antigen is not known.

Combining a sample-barcoded 5' primer with a J-beta primer mix, a second PCR ran for roughly 6 to 12 cycles. Using its own MiXCR run on the 5' RACE reads, TCRdb lists one record per CDR3 protein. This sample has about 930,000 distinct CDR3 sequences, with roughly 28% found just once. Germline V gene sequence: CDR1 MGHRA, CDR2 YSYEKL. V lost 1 base and J 2 bases, leaving 9 bases between the germline ends. The CDR3 consists of 16 residues. Study-level points and caveats: Roughly linear age-related decline in beta diversity appeared, significant by age around 38.

The individuals who served as donors were healthy Caucasians living in Russia, aged roughly 6 to 100. These data also featured in a second study, about T cells of mothers and their children. That report adds: Input to cDNA synthesis comprised all extracted RNA, at a ratio of approximately 1.6 ug per 15 ul. Every mother supplied over 9 million TCR beta CDR3 reads and every child 2.5 million to 3.5 million.

This TCR was sampled from a woman aged 40 to 50 in good health. The chain recombines TRBV4-1 with TRBJ2-6; no clear D. Sequencing was performed on blood. The CDR3 loop is CASSQGVGTGANVLTF. The CDR3 region has the DNA TGCGCCAGCAGCCAAGGTGTAGGGACTGGGGCCAACGTCCTGACTTTC.